The 25 T cell receptor beta chains listed next were all sequenced from one sample in a study of monozygotic twins with cystic fibrosis. TCRdb keeps only in-frame clones here, not all; method: immunoSEQ multiplex PCR. The table shows 20,000 to 25,000 clones, with 97% occurring only once. The sequencing sample was made of blood. All receptors derive from a girl between 10 and 17 years old with cystic fibrosis.

The chain combines TRBV6-6 with TRBJ2-3; 8 bases are shared with TRBD2. V lost 9 bases to trimming and J lost 2 bases; unmatched junction nucleotides: 7. Germline loops: CDR1 MNHNY, CDR2 SVGAGI (reference sequence). This CDR3 has 14 residues. The CDR3: CASSILADTDTQYF. CDR3 nucleotide sequence: TGTGCCAGTTCTATACTAGCGGACACAGATACGCAGTATTTT.

This chain joins TRBV2 and TRBJ2-7, with 8 bases aligning to TRBD2. From germline, CDR1 is SNHLY and CDR2 FYNNEI. The CDR3 is 16 amino acids. Losses at the gene ends were 1 base for V and 0 bases for J; bases not matched to a gene: 5. This chain's CDR3 is CASSEVAGTFSYEQYV. CDR3 in DNA: TGTGCCAGCAGTGAAGTAGCGGGGACTTTCTCCTACGAGCAGTACGTC.

The chain links TRBV9 to TRBJ2-1, with no clear D. The CDR3 loop spans 13 amino acids. Germline loops: CDR1 SGDLS, CDR2 YYNGEE. V was cut by 0 bases and J by 5 bases, with 6 bases left in between. CDR3 sequence: CASSVGSDNEQFF. CDR3 DNA: TGTGCCAGCAGCGTAGGAAGCGACAATGAGCAGTTCTTC.

The chain carries TRBV9 and TRBJ2-1, with D uncertain. Per the germline V gene, CDR1 is SGDLS and CDR2 is YYNGEE. V was clipped by 3 bases and J by 5 bases, with 6 bases between them. This CDR3 is built from 12 residues. Written as DNA, the CDR3 is TGTGCCAGCAGCGCACTCAACAATGAGCAGTTCTTC. Protein: CASSALNNEQFF. Drawing the rest from reference TRBV9 and TRBJ2-1, the complete variable domain is DSGVTQTPKHLITATGQRVTLRCSPRSGDLSVYWYQQSLDQGLQFLIQYYNGEERAKGNILERFSAQQFPDLHSELNLSSLELGDSALYFCASSALNNEQFFGPGTRLTVL.

This chain uses TRBV7-9 with TRBJ2-3, with TRBD2 matching 12 bases. The V gene's germline CDR1 is SEHNR and CDR2 FQNEAQ (reference sequence). J gave up 2 bases and V 3 bases, and 3 bases lay outside the gene matches. The CDR3 is 16 amino acids. CDR3: CASSLTSGRATDTQYF. The CDR3 DNA reads TGTGCCAGCAGCTTGACTAGCGGGAGAGCCACAGATACGCAGTATTTT. Filled out from reference TRBV7-9 and TRBJ2-3, the complete variable domain reads DTGVSQNPRHKITKRGQNVTFRCDPISEHNRLYWYRQTLGQGPEFLTYFQNEAQLEKSRLLSDRFSAERPKGSFSTLEIQRTEQGDSAMYLCASSLTSGRATDTQYFGPGTRLTVL.

The chain carries TRBV4-1 and TRBJ2-5; possibly TRBD2 for D (5 bases). The CDR3 loop spans 15 amino acids. V was shortened by 3 bases and J by 5 bases, with 16 bases between the two germline ends. Germline CDR1 and CDR2: MGHRA and YSYEKL. This CDR3 reads CASSHRIEGSETQYF. The CDR3 DNA is TGCGCCAGCAGCCACCGAATCGAGGGATCGGAGACCCAGTACTTC.

This sequence joins TRBV6-5 and TRBJ1-5; TRBD1 is a possible D gene (6 bases). CDR3 length equals 14 residues. Trimming left V 5 bases short and J 2 bases short, with 10 bases between. Germline CDR1 is MNHEY and CDR2 is SVGAGI. CDR3: CASSTGIGNQPQHF. The CDR3 bases are TGTGCCAGCAGTACAGGGATTGGCAATCAGCCCCAGCATTTT.

The chain joins TRBV19 to TRBJ1-3; D gene uncertain. Trimming stripped 4 bases from V and 4 bases from J, with 14 bases between. The CDR3 has 15 residues. The V gene's germline CDR1 is LNHDA and CDR2 SQIVND (reference sequence). The CDR3 loop is CASSTRQVSGNTIYF. The CDR3 coding sequence is TGTGCCAGTAGTACCCGCCAGGTATCCGGAAACACCATATATTTT.

The chain recombines TRBV7-9 with TRBJ2-2; 7 bases agree with TRBD2. The CDR3 is 15 amino acids. V lost 7 bases to trimming and J lost 5 bases; unmatched junction nucleotides: 10. The germline V gene encodes CDR1 SEHNR and CDR2 FQNEAQ (reference sequence). The CDR3 DNA reads TGTGCCAGCACTACCGTCGGGGGGAATACCGGGGAGCTGTTTTTT. Amino acids: CASTTVGGNTGELFF.

This clone has only one observation. This chain links TRBV7-9 with TRBJ1-1, with 7 bases matching TRBD1. V dropped 2 bases and J dropped 6; count of bases not matched to a gene: 6. This CDR3 has 14 amino acids. The V gene's germline CDR1 is SEHNR and CDR2 FQNEAQ (reference sequence). The CDR3 protein is CASSLPIQGAEAFF. CDR3 in DNA: TGTGCCAGCAGCTTACCAATCCAGGGGGCTGAAGCTTTCTTT.

V and J are TRBV7-2 and TRBJ2-3, with a possible D match to TRBD1 (6 bases). V shed 1 base and J shed 3 bases, with 14 bases lying between them. CDR1 SGHTA and CDR2 FQGNSA come from the germline V gene. This CDR3 has 16 amino acids. Written as DNA, the CDR3 is TGTGCCAGCAGCTTAGGTTTCTGGGGGCGTACAGATACGCAGTATTTT. Protein: CASSLGFWGRTDTQYF.

This clone appeared a single time. The chain is built from TRBV7-6 and TRBJ2-3, with 7 positions matching TRBD2. V lost 3 bases and J lost 7; bases outside the gene matches: 13. Germline V gene data show CDR1 as SGHVS and CDR2 as FNYEAQ. The CDR3 totals 16 residues. The CDR3 here is CASSLTSSLHSHTQYF. DNA for the CDR3: TGTGCCAGCAGCTTGACTAGCTCCCTACACAGCCATACGCAGTATTTT.

This clone has only one observation. V is TRBV19 and J is TRBJ2-7; D remains ambiguous. Trimming took off 6 bases at V and 1 base at J, with 10 bases between the two ends. The CDR3 runs 13 residues. Germline V lookup: CDR1 LNHDA, CDR2 SQIVND (reference sequence). The CDR3: CASSAGPSYEQYV. The CDR3 region has the DNA TGTGCCAGTAGCGCCGGGCCTTCCTACGAGCAGTACGTC.

CDR3 sequence (DNA): TGCGCCAGCAGCCCCCTGCCTGGGGTAAGAGAGCAGTTCTTC. It yields the protein CASSPLPGVREQFF. This sequence joins TRBV4-1 and TRBJ2-1; D not certain. Germline loops: CDR1 MGHRA, CDR2 YSYEKL. The CDR3 has 14 residues. Trimming removed 4 bases from V and 10 bases from J, with 17 bases in between.

Here the CDR3 DNA reads TGTGCCACGGGGAGGGATACGCAGTATTTT. Its protein is CATGRDTQYF. This chain uses TRBV15 with TRBJ2-3, with D possibly being TRBD2 (6 bases). Germline CDR1 and CDR2: LNHNV and YYDKDF (reference sequence). The CDR3 spans 10 residues. V shed 9 bases and J shed 6 bases, with 7 bases lying between them.

The CDR3 sequence is CASSDGGEQYF. The CDR3 DNA is TGTGCCAGCAGCGATGGAGGGGAGCAGTACTTC. The chain employs TRBV9 and TRBJ2-7; possible D gene TRBD2, 6 bases. The V and J ends lost 3 bases and 7 bases respectively, with 8 bases between them. This CDR3 has 11 amino acids. From germline, CDR1 is SGDLS and CDR2 YYNGEE.

The V and J genes are TRBV5-1 and TRBJ1-1; D remains unclear. This CDR3 has 14 residues. V gave up 2 bases and J gave up 0 bases, with 8 bases separating them. From germline, CDR1 is SGHRS and CDR2 YFSETQ. The CDR3 protein is CASSFTALNTEAFF. For the CDR3, the DNA is TGCGCCAGCAGCTTTACGGCGTTGAACACTGAAGCTTTCTTT.

Notes on this clone: The sample carries other DNA sequences with the same CDR3. This chain connects TRBV27 to TRBJ1-5; D is undetermined. The CDR3 totals 13 residues. The germline gives CDR1 MNHEY, CDR2 SMNVEV (reference sequence). V lost 3 bases to trimming and J lost 4 bases, with 7 bases between them. DNA for the CDR3: TGTGCCAGCAGTTTGTCAGCTAATCAGCCCCAGCATTTT. It is translated as CASSLSANQPQHF.

CDR3 DNA: TGTGCCAGCAGCATCGACAGGATTCAAGAGACCCAGTACTTC. Translated: CASSIDRIQETQYF. V gene TRBV6-5 combines with J gene TRBJ2-5, with D maybe TRBD1 (6 bases). The germline V gene encodes CDR1 MNHEY and CDR2 SVGAGI. CDR3 length: 14 residues. Trimming pared 6 bases from V and 2 bases from J, leaving 13 bases between.

The chain couples TRBV5-4 to TRBJ2-5; D unclear. Germline V CDR1 and CDR2: SGHNT, YYREEE (reference sequence). The germline V and J ends were trimmed by 5 bases and 5 bases, with 13 bases remaining between them. The CDR3 is made up of 13 amino acids. CDR3 in amino acids: CASRDELEETQYF. The DNA for the CDR3 is TGTGCCAGCAGAGATGAATTGGAGGAGACCCAGTACTTC.

The J gene is TRBJ1-4, the V gene TRBV2, with D unclear. The length of the CDR3 is 14 residues. Germline CDR1 is SNHLY and CDR2 is FYNNEI. V was pared by 7 bases and J by 0 bases, with 9 bases between. CDR3 sequence: CASTFYSTNEKLFF. CDR3 in DNA: TGTGCCAGCACCTTCTACTCAACTAATGAAAAACTGTTTTTT.

This chain links TRBV29-1 with TRBJ2-1; 14 bases fit TRBD2. This CDR3 spans 14 amino acids. In germline, CDR1 is SQVTM, CDR2 ANQGSEA. V lost 5 bases, J lost 9 bases, and 6 bases stayed unmatched. CDR3 bases: TGCAGCGTTACGGGACTAGCGGGGGTGGTTGAGCAGTTCTTC. As protein: CSVTGLAGVVEQFF.

This chain uses TRBV4-2 with TRBJ2-5; D not resolved. Trimming pared 1 base from V and 2 bases from J, leaving 14 bases between. CDR1 is LGHNA and CDR2 is YNFKEQ in the germline V gene. The CDR3 is 16 amino acids. CDR3 amino acids: CASSQVRASTQETQYF. The DNA for the CDR3 is TGTGCCAGCAGCCAAGTTAGGGCCAGCACGCAAGAGACCCAGTACTTC.

The gene calls are TRBV4-1 and TRBJ2-7, with a possible D match to TRBD2 (5 bases). This CDR3 comprises 13 residues. CDR1 and CDR2 from the germline V gene are MGHRA and YSYEKL. Trimming removed 2 bases from V and 11 bases from J, with 16 bases in between. The CDR3 DNA reads as TGCGCCAGCAGCCAATTGGTCGGGGAGAAGAAGTACGTC. It yields the protein CASSQLVGEKKYV.

The V gene is TRBV4-3, the J gene TRBJ1-1; 7 nucleotides agree with TRBD1. Germline V lookup: CDR1 LGHNA, CDR2 YSLEER. V lost 3 bases and J lost 0; bases outside the gene matches: 10. The CDR3 sequence is 17 residues long. The CDR3 loop reads CASSQNPGQKVNTEAFF. The DNA for the CDR3 is TGCGCCAGCAGCCAGAATCCGGGACAGAAGGTGAACACTGAAGCTTTCTTT.